The rows below give T cell receptor beta chains drawn from one sample of a study of shared clonotypes between healthy human individuals. Measured with immunoSEQ multiplex PCR; TCRdb has only the in-frame clones, and not every one. Of under 600,000 clones listed, 97% are singletons. The sequencing input was naive CD4+ T cells sorted from blood. Receptor source: a woman aged 25 to 45 in good health. The CDR3 runs from the conserved cysteine through the conserved F or W. Fields, in order: clone size, D gene, V gene, J gene, CDR3 protein, CDR3 DNA. A D gene is named only where the DNA matches it firmly. The size entry is marked missing in some rows and otherwise reads once, few, many or a size class.

>.|.|TRBV7-9|TRBJ1-5
CASSLEGPGSNQPQHF
TGTGCCAGCAGCTTAGAGGGTCCGGGCAGCAATCAGCCCCAGCATTTT
>.|TRBD1|TRBV5-4|TRBJ2-3
CASRQGERRDTQYF
TGTGCCAGCAGACAGGGGGAAAGGAGAGATACGCAGTATTTT
>.|.|TRBV9|TRBJ1-3
CASSPRGLINTIYF
TGTGCCAGCAGCCCCCGGGGTCTCATAAACACCATATATTTT
>.|TRBD1|TRBV27|TRBJ1-4
CASSLWGQGGGLFF
TGTGCCAGCAGTTTATGGGGACAGGGAGGAGGACTGTTTTTT
>.|TRBD2|TRBV4-1|TRBJ2-7
CASSQGAASGRYEQYF
TGCGCCAGCAGCCAAGGGGCCGCTAGCGGGAGATACGAGCAGTACTTC
>.|.|TRBV19|TRBJ2-3
CASSFQGGTDTQYF
TGTGCCAGTAGCTTCCAGGGCGGCACAGATACGCAGTATTTT
>.|.|TRBV4-1|TRBJ2-1
CASSQAEGTGSIRGNEQFF
TGCGCCAGCAGCCAAGCGGAGGGAACAGGGTCTATCCGAGGCAATGAGCAGTTCTTC
>.|.|TRBV7-8|TRBJ2-1
CASSLNENEQFF
TGTGCCAGCAGCTTGAACGAGAATGAGCAGTTCTTC
>.|.|TRBV28|TRBJ2-7
CASSPGRAYEQYF
TGTGCCAGCAGCCCGGGACGTGCCTACGAGCAGTACTTC
>once|TRBD1|TRBV28|TRBJ1-5
CASSPGGNQPQHF
TGTGCCAGCAGTCCAGGGGGAAATCAGCCCCAGCATTTT